The next 3 T cell receptor beta chains were all read from a single sample in a study of cytomegalovirus exposure and HLA in healthy donors. Sequencing used immunoSEQ multiplex PCR; TCRdb keeps in-frame clones, though not all of them. The table has more than 55,000 clones, 94% seen once. Sequencing was carried out using PBMCs. All receptors come from a young woman in good health and CMV-seronegative.

V is TRBV10-3 and J is TRBJ1-1; 7 bases are shared with TRBD1. After removal of 6 bases from V and 9 bases from J, the junction contained 7 bases not matched to a gene. This CDR3 is built from 12 residues. Germline V gene lookup returns CDR1 ENHRY and CDR2 SYGVKD. The CDR3 is CAISPGQLKAFF. The CDR3 DNA reads TGTGCCATCAGCCCGGGACAGCTCAAAGCTTTCTTT.

The CDR3 is CASGLLGSSYNEQFF. The CDR3, as DNA: TGTGCTAGCGGCCTACTAGGTAGCTCCTACAATGAGCAGTTCTTC. The chain employs TRBV7-7 and TRBJ2-1; possible D gene TRBD2, 6 bases. Germline CDR1 reads SSHAT; CDR2 reads FNYEAQ (reference sequence). CDR3 size: 15 residues. The complete variable domain, with remaining parts taken from reference TRBV7-7 and TRBJ2-1, reads GAGVSQSPRYKVTKRGQDVTLRCDPISSHATLYWYQQALGQGPEFLTYFNYEAQPDKSGLPSDRFSAERPEGSISTLTIQRTEQRDSAMYRCASGLLGSSYNEQFFGPGTRLTVL.

V usage is TRBV5-6 and J usage is TRBJ1-2, with 8 bases that match TRBD1. This CDR3 contains 17 residues. The V gene's germline CDR1 is SGHDT and CDR2 YYEEEE. Trimming cost V 0 bases and J 4 bases; bases outside gene matches: 11. The CDR3 spells CASSLAGRGQSAYGYTF. In DNA, the CDR3 is TGTGCCAGCAGCTTGGCCGGCAGGGGGCAGAGTGCCTATGGCTACACCTTC.